This T cell receptor beta chain emerged from a study of blood T cell repertoires in COVID-19. Whole-study context: The United States, Italy and Spain supplied acute and convalescent COVID-19 samples.

In the source study's methods: Amplified reference gene primers provided the basis for estimating nucleated cell counts. Sequenced by immunoSEQ multiplex PCR; TCRdb stores in-frame clones only, minus some. The D gene and trimming were derived from the DNA, and the V and J assignments and clone size from that table. The sample includes around 250,000 clones, around 90% of them seen just once. The CDR3 has 15 amino acids. Germline CDR1 reads MNHEY; CDR2 reads SVGAGI. The V and J ends lost 5 bases and 5 bases, in that order; junction bases with no gene match: 8. Sequencing used PBMCs or T cells enriched from blood (not recorded which). The TCR comes from a woman aged 35 to 49 who had been exposed to COVID-19. The chain links TRBV6-5 to TRBJ1-2; 10 nucleotides match TRBD1. CDR3 in amino acids: CASSRPGTGEYGYTF. CDR3 nucleotide sequence: TGTGCCAGCAGTCGTCCCGGGACAGGGGAATATGGCTACACCTTC.